The rows below give T cell receptor beta chains drawn from one sample of a study of OX40 agonist ivuxolimab in advanced cancers. Clones were sequenced by immunoSEQ multiplex PCR, and TCRdb holds only the in-frame ones, with some missing. The sample records under 70,000 clones, 85% being singletons. The material sequenced was CD4+ or CD8+ T cells sorted from blood, taken in a trial of the OX40 agonist ivuxolimab. The receptors were sampled from an adult with an advanced solid tumor such as melanoma, head and neck, liver or kidney cancer. Each CDR3 is given with its conserved first and last residue. Part of the rows lack a size; the others show once, few, many or a class for expanded clones.

V,length,size,J,CDR3
TRBV20-1,11,-,TRBJ1-5,CSARRGTSQHF
TRBV25-1,10,-,TRBJ2-1,CASSGNEQFF
TRBV7-3,16,-,TRBJ1-1,CASSLTGRGPNTEAFF
TRBV6-1,13,-,TRBJ2-2,CASKKGFTGELFF
TRBV28,15,once,TRBJ2-2,CASTIFSPNTGELFF
TRBV5-6,15,-,TRBJ2-3,CASSSGQMHIGTQYF
TRBV6-5,15,-,TRBJ2-2,CASRFWREGRGELFF
TRBV7-8,14,-,TRBJ2-7,CASSFGETVTEQYF
TRBV5-1,14,-,TRBJ2-3,CASSLAGSTDTQYF
TRBV4-1,16,-,TRBJ2-1,CASSQGPSGGANEQFF
TRBV7-2,11,-,TRBJ1-6,CASSLDPPLHF
TRBV19,13,-,TRBJ1-5,CASSRIGDQPQHF
TRBV7-3,14,-,TRBJ2-4,CASSLRPWGGIQYF
TRBV6-5,14,-,TRBJ1-3,CASVSPTAGNTIYF
TRBV2,14,once,TRBJ1-1,CASSVNSGNTEAFF
TRBV9,13,few,TRBJ1-1,CASSEMGSTEAFF
TRBV5-4,15,-,TRBJ2-7,CASSLGQQSSYEQYF
TRBV4-1,14,once,TRBJ2-7,CASTKGLARYEQYF
TRBV10-2,16,-,TRBJ2-7,CASKEFRDRTSYEQYF
TRBV5-1,14,-,TRBJ2-2,CASSFGRNTGELFF
TRBV15,16,-,TRBJ2-7,CATSRDQWGYGYEQYF
TRBV19,13,-,TRBJ2-2,CASSGQGSGELFF
TRBV7-9,14,-,TRBJ2-1,CASSSTSGRDEQFF
TRBV9,15,few,TRBJ1-5,CASSPRTGIDQPQHF
TRBV10-3,11,once,TRBJ2-3,CAIMGADTQYF
TRBV28,14,many,TRBJ1-1,CASSSLRGITEAFF
TRBV30,14,-,TRBJ1-3,CAWSRFVGGNTIYF
TRBV2,14,-,TRBJ2-6,CTSTRNSGANVLTF
TRBV2,13,-,TRBJ1-3,CASRRVSGNTIYF
TRBV28,13,few,TRBJ2-2,CASIRGNTGELFF
TRBV4-2,15,-,TRBJ2-5,CASSQDTGTEETQYF
TRBV9,13,few,TRBJ2-3,CASSPRPSDTQYF
TRBV19,11,-,TRBJ1-1,CASSTRGSAFF
TRBV6-5,15,-,TRBJ2-1,CASSKGVGSYNEQFF
TRBV15,16,once,TRBJ2-7,CATSRDYRGISYEQYF
TRBV7-9,14,-,TRBJ1-1,CASSLWAENTEAFF
TRBV5-1,16,-,TRBJ2-6,CASSNPGGSGANVLTF
TRBV19,16,-,TRBJ1-5,CASRKIGGAIDQPQHF
TRBV9,14,once,TRBJ2-2,CASSVVQNTGELFF